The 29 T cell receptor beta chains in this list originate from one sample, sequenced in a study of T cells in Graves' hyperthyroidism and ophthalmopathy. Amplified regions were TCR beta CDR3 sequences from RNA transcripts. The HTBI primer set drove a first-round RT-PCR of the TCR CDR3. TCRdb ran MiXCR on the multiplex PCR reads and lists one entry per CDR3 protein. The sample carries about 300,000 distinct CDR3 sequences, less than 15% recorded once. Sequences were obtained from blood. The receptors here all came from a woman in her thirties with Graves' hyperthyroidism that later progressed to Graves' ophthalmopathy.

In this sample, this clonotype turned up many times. The CDR3 nucleotides read TGTGCCAGCAGTTACACGGTCGCGACGACGTCCTATGAGCAGTTCTTC. Residues: CASSYTVATTSYEQFF. The chain uses TRBV6-6 and TRBJ2-1; D is undetermined. The CDR3 extends over 16 amino acids. Deletions cut 2 bases from V and 8 bases from J, with 19 bases between. Germline CDR1 and CDR2: MNHNY and SVGAGI (reference sequence).

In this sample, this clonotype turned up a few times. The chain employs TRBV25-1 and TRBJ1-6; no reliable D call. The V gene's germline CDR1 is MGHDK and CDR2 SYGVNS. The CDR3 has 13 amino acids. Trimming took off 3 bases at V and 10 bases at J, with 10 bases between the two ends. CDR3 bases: TGTGCCAGCAGTGACTCGGGGTACTCACCCCTCCACTTT. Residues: CASSDSGYSPLHF.

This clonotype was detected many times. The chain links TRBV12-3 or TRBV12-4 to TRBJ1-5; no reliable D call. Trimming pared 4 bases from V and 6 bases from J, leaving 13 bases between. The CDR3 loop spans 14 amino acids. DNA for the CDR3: TGTGCCAGCAGTTACCGAAGTGGCGTTCAGCCCCAGCATTTT. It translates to CASSYRSGVQPQHF.

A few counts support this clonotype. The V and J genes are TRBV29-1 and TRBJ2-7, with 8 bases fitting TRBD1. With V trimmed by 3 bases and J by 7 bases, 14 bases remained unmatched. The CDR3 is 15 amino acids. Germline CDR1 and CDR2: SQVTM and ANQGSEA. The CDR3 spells CSVDAGTGHPWEQYF. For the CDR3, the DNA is TGCAGCGTTGACGCCGGGACAGGACACCCATGGGAGCAGTACTTC.

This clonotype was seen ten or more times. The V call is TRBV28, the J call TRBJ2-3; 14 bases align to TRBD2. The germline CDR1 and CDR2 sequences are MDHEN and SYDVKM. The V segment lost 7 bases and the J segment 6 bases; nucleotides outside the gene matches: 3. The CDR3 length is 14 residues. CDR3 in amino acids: CASTGLAGVDTQYF. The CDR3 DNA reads TGTGCCAGCACGGGACTAGCGGGAGTGGATACGCAGTATTTT.

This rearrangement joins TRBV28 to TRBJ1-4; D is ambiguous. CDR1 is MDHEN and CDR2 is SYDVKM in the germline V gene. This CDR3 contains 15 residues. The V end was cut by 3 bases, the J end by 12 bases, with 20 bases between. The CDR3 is CASSFTRSGASQLFF. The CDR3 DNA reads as TGTGCCAGCAGTTTTACACGGTCAGGAGCCTCCCAACTGTTTTTT.

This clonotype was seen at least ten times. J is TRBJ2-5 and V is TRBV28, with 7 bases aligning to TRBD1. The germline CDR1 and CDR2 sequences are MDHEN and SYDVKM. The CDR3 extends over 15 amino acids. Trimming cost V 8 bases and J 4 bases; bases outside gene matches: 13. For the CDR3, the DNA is TGTGCCAGCCAAGGCCGACAGGGTATTCCAGAGACCCAGTACTTC. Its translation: CASQGRQGIPETQYF. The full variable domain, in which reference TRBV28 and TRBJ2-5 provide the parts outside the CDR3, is DVKVTQSSRYLVKRTGEKVFLECVQDMDHENMFWYRQDPGLGLRLIYFSYDVKMKEKGDIPEGYSVSREKKERFSLILESASTNQTSMYLCASQGRQGIPETQYFGPGTRLLVL.

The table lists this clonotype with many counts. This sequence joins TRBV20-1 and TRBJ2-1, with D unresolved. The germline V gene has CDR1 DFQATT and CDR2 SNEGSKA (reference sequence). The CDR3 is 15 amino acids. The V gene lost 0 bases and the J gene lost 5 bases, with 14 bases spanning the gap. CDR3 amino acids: CSARDHRLINNEQFF. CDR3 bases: TGCAGTGCTAGAGACCACCGGTTGATAAACAATGAGCAGTTCTTC.

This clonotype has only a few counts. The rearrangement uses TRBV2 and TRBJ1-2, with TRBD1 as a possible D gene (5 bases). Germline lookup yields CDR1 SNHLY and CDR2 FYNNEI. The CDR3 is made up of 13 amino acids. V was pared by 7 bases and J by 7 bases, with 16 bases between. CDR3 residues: CASKDTTLAGYTF. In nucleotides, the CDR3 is TGTGCCAGCAAGGACACGACTTTAGCTGGCTACACCTTC.

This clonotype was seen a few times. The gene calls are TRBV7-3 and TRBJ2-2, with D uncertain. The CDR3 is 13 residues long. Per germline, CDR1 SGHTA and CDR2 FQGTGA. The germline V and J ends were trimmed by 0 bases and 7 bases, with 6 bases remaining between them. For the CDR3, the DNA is TGTGCCAGCAGCTTAACAGTGGACGGGGAGCTGTTTTTT. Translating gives CASSLTVDGELFF.

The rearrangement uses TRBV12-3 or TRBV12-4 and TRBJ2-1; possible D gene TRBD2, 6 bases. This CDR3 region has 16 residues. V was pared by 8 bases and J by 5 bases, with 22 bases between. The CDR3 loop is CASYPSSYGSNNEQFF. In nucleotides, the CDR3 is TGTGCCAGCTACCCTAGCTCGTACGGGAGTAACAATGAGCAGTTCTTC.

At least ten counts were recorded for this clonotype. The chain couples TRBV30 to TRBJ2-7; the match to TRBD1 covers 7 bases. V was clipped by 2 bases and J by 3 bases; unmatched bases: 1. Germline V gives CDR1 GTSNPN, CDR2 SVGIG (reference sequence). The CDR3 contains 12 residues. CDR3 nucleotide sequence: TGTGCCTGGAGTAACAGGGGCTACGAGCAGTACTTC. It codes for CAWSNRGYEQYF.

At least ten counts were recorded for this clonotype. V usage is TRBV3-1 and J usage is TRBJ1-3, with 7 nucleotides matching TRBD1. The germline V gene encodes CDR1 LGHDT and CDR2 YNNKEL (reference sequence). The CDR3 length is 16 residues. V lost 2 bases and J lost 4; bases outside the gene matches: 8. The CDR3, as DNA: TGTGCCAGCAGCCAACGGTACAGGGGTAAAGGAAACACCATATATTTT. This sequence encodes CASSQRYRGKGNTIYF. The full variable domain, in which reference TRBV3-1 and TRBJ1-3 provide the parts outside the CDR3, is DTAVSQTPKYLVTQMGNDKSIKCEQNLGHDTMYWYKQDSKKFLKIMFSYNNKELIINETVPNRFSPKSPDKAHLNLHINSLELGDSAVYFCASSQRYRGKGNTIYFGEGSWLTVV.

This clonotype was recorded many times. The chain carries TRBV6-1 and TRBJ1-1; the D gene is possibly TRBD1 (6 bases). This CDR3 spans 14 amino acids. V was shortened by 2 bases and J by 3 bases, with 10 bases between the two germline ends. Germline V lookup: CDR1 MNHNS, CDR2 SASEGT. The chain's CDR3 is CASSEHGGHTEAFF. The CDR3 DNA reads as TGTGCCAGCAGTGAACACGGGGGCCACACTGAAGCTTTCTTT.

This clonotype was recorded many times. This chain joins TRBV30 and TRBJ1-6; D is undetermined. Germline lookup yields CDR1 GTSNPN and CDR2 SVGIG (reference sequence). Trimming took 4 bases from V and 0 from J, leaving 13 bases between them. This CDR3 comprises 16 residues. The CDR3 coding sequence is TGTGCCTGGACAGTCGCGGGAGTCTCCTATAATTCACCCCTCCACTTT. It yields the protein CAWTVAGVSYNSPLHF.

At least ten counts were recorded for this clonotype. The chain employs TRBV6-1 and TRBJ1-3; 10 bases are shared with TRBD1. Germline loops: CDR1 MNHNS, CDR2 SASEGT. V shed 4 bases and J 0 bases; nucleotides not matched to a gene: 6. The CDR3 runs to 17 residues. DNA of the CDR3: TGTGCCAGCAGTGCGGACAGGGGGACGACCTCTGGAAACACCATATATTTT. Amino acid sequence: CASSADRGTTSGNTIYF.

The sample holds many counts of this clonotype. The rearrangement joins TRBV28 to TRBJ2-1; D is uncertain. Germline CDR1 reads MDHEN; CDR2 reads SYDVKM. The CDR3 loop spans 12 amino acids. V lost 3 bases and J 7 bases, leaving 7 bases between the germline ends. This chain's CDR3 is CASSFSWNEQFF. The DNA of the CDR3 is TGTGCCAGCAGTTTTAGTTGGAATGAGCAGTTCTTC.

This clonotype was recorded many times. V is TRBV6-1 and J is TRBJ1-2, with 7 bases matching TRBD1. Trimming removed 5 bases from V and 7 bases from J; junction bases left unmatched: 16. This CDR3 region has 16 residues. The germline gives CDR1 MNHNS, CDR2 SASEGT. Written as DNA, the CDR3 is TGTGCCAGCAGTTCTTCCGGGACAGTTCTTTCTGGTGGCTACACCTTC. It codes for CASSSSGTVLSGGYTF.

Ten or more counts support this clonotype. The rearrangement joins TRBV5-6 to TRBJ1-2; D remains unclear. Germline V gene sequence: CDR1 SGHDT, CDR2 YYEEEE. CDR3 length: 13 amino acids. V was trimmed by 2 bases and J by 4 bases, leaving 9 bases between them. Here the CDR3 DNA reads TGTGCCAGCAGCTTCCCCGCGGGCTATGGCTACACCTTC. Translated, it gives CASSFPAGYGYTF.

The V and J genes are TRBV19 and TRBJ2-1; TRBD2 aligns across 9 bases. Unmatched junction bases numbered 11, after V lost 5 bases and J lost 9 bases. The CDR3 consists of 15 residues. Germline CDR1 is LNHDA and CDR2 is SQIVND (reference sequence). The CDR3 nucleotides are TGTGCCAGTAGTGTGTTAGCGGGAGTCCTCTCTGAGCAGTTCTTC. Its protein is CASSVLAGVLSEQFF.

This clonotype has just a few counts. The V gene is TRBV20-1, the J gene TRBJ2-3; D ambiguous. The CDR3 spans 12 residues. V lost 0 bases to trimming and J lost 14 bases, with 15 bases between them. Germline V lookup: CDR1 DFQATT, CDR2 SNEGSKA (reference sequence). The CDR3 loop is CSARDLLTDWYF. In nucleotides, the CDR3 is TGCAGTGCTAGAGATTTGCTAACGGATTGGTATTTT.

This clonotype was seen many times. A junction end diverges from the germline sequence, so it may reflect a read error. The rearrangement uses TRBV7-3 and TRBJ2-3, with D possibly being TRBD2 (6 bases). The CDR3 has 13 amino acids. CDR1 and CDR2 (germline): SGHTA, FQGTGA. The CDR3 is CASSLTAGDTQYF. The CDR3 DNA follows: TGTGCCAGCAGCCTAACAGCGGGAGATACGCAGTATTTT.

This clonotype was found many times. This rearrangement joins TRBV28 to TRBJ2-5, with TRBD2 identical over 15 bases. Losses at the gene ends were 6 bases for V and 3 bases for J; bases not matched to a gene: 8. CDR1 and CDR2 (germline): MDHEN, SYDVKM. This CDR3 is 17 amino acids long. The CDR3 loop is CASSSTGLAGGEETQYF. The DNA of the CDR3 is TGTGCCAGCAGCTCTACTGGACTAGCGGGAGGGGAAGAGACCCAGTACTTC.

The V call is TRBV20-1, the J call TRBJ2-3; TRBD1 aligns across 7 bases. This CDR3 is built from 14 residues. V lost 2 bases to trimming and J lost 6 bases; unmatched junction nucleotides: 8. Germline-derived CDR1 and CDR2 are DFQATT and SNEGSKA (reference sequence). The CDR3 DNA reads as TGCAGTGCTAGAAGCATAGGGGGCGGGGATACGCAGTATTTT. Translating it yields CSARSIGGGDTQYF.

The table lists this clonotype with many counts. The CDR3 sequence is CAISDVRDRGYSTDTQYF. The CDR3 coding sequence is TGTGCCATCAGTGACGTAAGGGACAGGGGGTATAGCACAGATACGCAGTATTTT. The chain joins TRBV10-3 to TRBJ2-3, with 11 bases lining up with TRBD1. The CDR3 runs to 18 residues. Germline V gene sequence: CDR1 ENHRY, CDR2 SYGVKD. Unmatched junction bases numbered 8, after V lost 3 bases and J lost 0 bases.

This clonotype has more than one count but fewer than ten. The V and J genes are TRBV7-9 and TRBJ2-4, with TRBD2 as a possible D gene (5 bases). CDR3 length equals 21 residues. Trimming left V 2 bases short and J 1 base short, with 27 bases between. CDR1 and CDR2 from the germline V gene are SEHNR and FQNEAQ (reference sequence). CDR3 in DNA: TGTGCCAGCAGCTTATCGTTTGGCGGCTCGGAAGAGTGGAGGGCCAAAAACATTCAGTACTTC. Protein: CASSLSFGGSEEWRAKNIQYF.

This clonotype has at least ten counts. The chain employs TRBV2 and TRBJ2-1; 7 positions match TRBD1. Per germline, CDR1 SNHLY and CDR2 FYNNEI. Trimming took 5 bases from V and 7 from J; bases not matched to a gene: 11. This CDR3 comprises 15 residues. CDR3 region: CASSFSWTGQNEQFF. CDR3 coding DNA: TGTGCCAGCAGTTTTTCCTGGACAGGCCAAAATGAGCAGTTCTTC. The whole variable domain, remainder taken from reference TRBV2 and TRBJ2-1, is EPEVTQTPSHQVTQMGQEVILRCVPISNHLYFYWYRQILGQKVEFLVSFYNNEISEKSEIFDDQFSVERPDGSNFTLKIRSTKLEDSAMYFCASSFSWTGQNEQFFGPGTRLTVL.

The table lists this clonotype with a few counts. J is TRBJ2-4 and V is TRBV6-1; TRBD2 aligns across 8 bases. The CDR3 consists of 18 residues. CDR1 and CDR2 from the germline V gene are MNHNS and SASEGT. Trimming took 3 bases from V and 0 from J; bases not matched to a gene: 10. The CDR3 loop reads CASSDVNGRVLAKNIQYF. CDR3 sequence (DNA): TGTGCCAGCAGTGACGTAAACGGGAGGGTACTAGCCAAAAACATTCAGTACTTC.

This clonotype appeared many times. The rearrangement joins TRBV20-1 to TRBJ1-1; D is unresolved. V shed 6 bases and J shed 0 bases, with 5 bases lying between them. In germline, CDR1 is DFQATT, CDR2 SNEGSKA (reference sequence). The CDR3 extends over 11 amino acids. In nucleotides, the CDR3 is TGCAGTGCCCGAATGAACACTGAAGCTTTCTTT. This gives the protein CSARMNTEAFF.